The sequence of this TCR beta chain was determined in a study of shared clonotypes between healthy human individuals. V was clipped by 7 bases and J by 9 bases; unmatched bases: 7. Germline values: CDR1 SNHLY, CDR2 FYNNEI. The length of the CDR3 is 13 residues. Naive CD8 cells lacked CD45RO and underwent positive selection for CCR7, leaving out terminally differentiated effector memory CD45RA+ cells. Points on this clone: The antigen is unknown.

General study results and limits: Shared clonotypes: 4.5% to 6.5% naive CD4, about 4% naive CD8, 2.3% memory CD4, 0.4% memory CD8. Generation of non-shared clonotypes was less probable than generation of clonotypes shared by all four donors.

Sorted-subset replicate PCRs used about 180 ng DNA, 30,000 or so T cell genomes. The assay was immunoSEQ multiplex PCR, and TCRdb's table has in-frame clones only and misses some. The sample includes 550,000 to 750,000 clones, about 92% of them seen just once. Sequencing input: naive CD8+ T cells sorted from blood. The TCR comes from a man younger than 45 in good health. The chain is built from TRBV2 and TRBJ2-1; 9 nucleotides match TRBD2. The DNA for the CDR3 is TGTGCCAGCAAAGTAGCGGGAGAGGTTGAGCAGTTCTTC. This sequence encodes CASKVAGEVEQFF.